Detailed here is one TCR beta chain. No cognate antigen has been identified for it. No qualities accompany the bases; no much larger clone lies one base away. These data are taken from a study of blood T cell repertoires in COVID-19 (dated by TCRdb to the early 2020s). The study in broad terms: Samples from collaborators originated in the United States, Italy and Spain and spanned both the acute and convalescent phases of COVID-19. Sample metadata almost always included a de-identified subject ID, COVID-19 status, age in years and sex. The prospective study material was composed of cDNA or gDNA derived from T cells, B-cell-depleted T cells, or PBMCs. HLA class I and class II types, where available, came from metadata supplied by the sample provider rather than from assay-based typing. The repertoires were released in a freely available public database intended as a resource for research on the immune response to SARS-CoV-2. The samples were drawn from two sources: the first 160 participants of the ongoing ImmuneRACE study, and approximately 1,300 subjects contributed by 6 global collaborators. Deeply sampled blood TCRbeta repertoires from subjects exposed to, actively infected with, or recovered from COVID-19 were included in the dataset.

The paper as a whole reports these results and caveats: How much clinical and demographic metadata was included differed by source and by participant, and the metadata was provided uncurated.

TCRbeta CDR3 regions were amplified from genomic DNA by means of the immunoSEQ Assay, a bias-controlled multiplex PCR. On the authors' methods: The number of nucleated cells in each sample was estimated from the amplification of reference gene primers within the assay. To quantify the absolute abundance of each unique TCRbeta CDR3 rearrangement, sequence reads were collapsed and filtered. For each sample, productive Simpson clonality was calculated as the square root of Simpson's diversity index across productive rearrangements. TCRdb mirrors the immuneACCESS table, restricted to in-frame sequences. Some clones are absent from its copies; in checked studies, under half trace to an unresolved V gene, and the reason for the others is unknown. The DNA gave D and trimming, while V, J and clone size come from that table. The sample includes hundreds of thousands of clones, with roughly 87% observed a single time. The ten largest clones capture more than 8.5% of the sample.

CDR1 and CDR2 are drawn from the germline V gene (reference sequence): PRHDT, FYEKMQ. V lost 1 base and J lost 7 bases, and the count of bases not matched to a germline gene is 6. The cysteine opens and the phenylalanine closes a CDR3 of 14 amino acids. Left in the record is the CDR3 DNA by itself, 42 bases read in frame from the first base. Enrolling through a virtual design, the prospective study's participants ranged in age from about 18 to 89 years and lived across more than 20 United States geographic areas. In the prospective study, cohorts were assigned on the basis of participant-reported clinical history obtained from a screening survey and a study questionnaire. Recovered participants in ImmuneRACE Cohort 3 were defined as having two consecutive negative NP/OP PCR tests, clearance from a healthcare professional, or resolution of symptoms. Mobile phlebotomists in the prospective study collected whole blood, serum and a nasopharyngeal or oropharyngeal swab from every participant. Prospective study participants could optionally give additional blood draws and questionnaires over an approximately 2-month period. Prospective study blood samples were shipped either frozen or at room temperature before DNA extraction.

The chain uses TRBV13 and TRBJ1-2; 7 nucleotides in the junction match TRBD1. Material: PBMCs or T cells enriched from blood (not recorded which). This receptor was taken from a woman aged 18 to 35 who had recovered from COVID-19. For the CDR3, the sequence is CASSLEDRVSGYTF. The nucleotides are TGTGCCAGCAGCTTAGAAGACAGGGTCAGTGGCTACACCTTC.